Reported below is one T cell receptor (beta chain). What it recognizes is unknown. This entry comes from a study of T cell responses to AZD1222 COVID-19 vaccine. Study-level results: Regions 160-218 and 743-854 dominated among vaccine-associated CD4 TCRs spanning spike. Nearly half of spike-specific TCRs reportedly go after variant regions that carry no mutations. Only a handful of AZD1222 recipients, six or seven in all, had baseline seropositivity. Donors were mostly white British, more females; clonal diversity possibly underestimated.

Profiled with immunoSEQ multiplex PCR; TCRdb holds only in-frame clones, not every one. The repertoire holds some 110,000 clones, with around 83% as singletons. This specimen consisted of peripheral blood, obtained 28 days after the second AZD1222 dose. The receptor comes from an adult who received the AZD1222 COVID-19 vaccine.

In DNA, the CDR3 is TGTGCCAGCAGCCGAAGGGGCGGTTACTCCTACGAGCAGTACTTC. Protein: CASSRRGGYSYEQYF. The chain joins TRBV3-1 (or the pseudogene TRBV3-2) to TRBJ2-7; a weak D match, TRBD1 (5 bases). Germline assignment: CDR1 LGHDT and CDR2 YNNKEL (reference sequence). The CDR3 has 15 residues. The ends were cut back, 4 bases at V and 0 bases at J, with 13 bases in the middle.